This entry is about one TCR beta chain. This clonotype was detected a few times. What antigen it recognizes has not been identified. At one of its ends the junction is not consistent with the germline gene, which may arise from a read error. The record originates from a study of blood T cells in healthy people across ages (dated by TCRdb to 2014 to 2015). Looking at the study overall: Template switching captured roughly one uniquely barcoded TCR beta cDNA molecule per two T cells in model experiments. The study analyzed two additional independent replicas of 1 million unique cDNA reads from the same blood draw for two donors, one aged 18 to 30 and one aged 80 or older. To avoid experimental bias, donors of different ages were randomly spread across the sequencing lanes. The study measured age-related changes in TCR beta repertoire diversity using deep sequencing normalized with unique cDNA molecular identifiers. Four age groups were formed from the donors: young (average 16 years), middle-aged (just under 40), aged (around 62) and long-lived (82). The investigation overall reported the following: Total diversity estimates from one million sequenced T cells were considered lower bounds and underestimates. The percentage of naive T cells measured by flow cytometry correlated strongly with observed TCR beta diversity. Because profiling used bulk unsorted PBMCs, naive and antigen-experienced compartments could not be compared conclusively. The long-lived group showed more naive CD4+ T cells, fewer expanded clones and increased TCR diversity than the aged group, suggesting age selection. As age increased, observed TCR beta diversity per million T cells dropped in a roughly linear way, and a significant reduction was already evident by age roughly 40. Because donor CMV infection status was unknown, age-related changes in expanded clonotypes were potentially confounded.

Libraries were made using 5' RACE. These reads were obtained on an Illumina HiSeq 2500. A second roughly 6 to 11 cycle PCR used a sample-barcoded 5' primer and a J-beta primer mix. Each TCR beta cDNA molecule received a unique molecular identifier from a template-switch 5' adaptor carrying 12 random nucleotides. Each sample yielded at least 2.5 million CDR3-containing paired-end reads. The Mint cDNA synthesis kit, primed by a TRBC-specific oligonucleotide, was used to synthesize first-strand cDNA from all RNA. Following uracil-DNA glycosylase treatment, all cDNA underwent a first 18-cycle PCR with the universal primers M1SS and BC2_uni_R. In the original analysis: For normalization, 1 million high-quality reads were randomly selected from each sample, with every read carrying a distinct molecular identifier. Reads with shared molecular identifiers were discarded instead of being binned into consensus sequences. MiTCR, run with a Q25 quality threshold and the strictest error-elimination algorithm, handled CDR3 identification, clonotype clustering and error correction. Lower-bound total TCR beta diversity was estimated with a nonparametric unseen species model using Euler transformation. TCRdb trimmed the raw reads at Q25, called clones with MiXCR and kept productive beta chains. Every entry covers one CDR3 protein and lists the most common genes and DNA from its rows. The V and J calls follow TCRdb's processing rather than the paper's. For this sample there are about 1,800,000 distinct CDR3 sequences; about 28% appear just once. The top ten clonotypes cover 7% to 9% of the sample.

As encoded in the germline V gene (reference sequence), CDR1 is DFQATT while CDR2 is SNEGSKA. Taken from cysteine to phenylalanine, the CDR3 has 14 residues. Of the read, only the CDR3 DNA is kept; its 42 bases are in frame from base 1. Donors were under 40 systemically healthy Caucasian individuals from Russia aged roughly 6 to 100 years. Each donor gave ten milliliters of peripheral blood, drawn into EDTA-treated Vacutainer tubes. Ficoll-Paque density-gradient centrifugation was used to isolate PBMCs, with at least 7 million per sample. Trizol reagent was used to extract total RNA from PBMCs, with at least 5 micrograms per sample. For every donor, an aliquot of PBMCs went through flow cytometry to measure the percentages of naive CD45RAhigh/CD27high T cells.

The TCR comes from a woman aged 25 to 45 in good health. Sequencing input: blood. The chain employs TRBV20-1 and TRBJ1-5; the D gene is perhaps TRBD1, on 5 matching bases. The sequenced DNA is TGCGGTGCTAGAGGCGGGACCCGGAATCAGCCCCAGCATTTT. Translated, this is CGARGGTRNQPQHF.